This entry lists 19 T cell receptor beta chains sequenced from one sample in a study of T cell responses to AZD1222 COVID-19 vaccine. Clones were read by immunoSEQ multiplex PCR, and TCRdb kept only the in-frame ones, dropping some. The data contain 120,000 or so clones, 90% of them singletons. The source was peripheral blood, collected on day 0 of AZD1222 vaccination. The receptors were sampled from an adult in good health.

J is TRBJ2-5 and V is TRBV7-2; 15 bases fit TRBD2. The CDR3 totals 16 residues. CDR1 is SGHTA, CDR2 FQGNSA, per germline. With V trimmed by 1 base and J by 5 bases, 2 bases remained unmatched. Here the CDR3 DNA reads TGTGCCAGCAGCTTAGTTGGACTAGCGGGAGGGGAGACCCAGTACTTC. Translating gives CASSLVGLAGGETQYF.

Written as DNA, the CDR3 is TGTGCCACCAGCAGAGGACAGGGACTATCCTACGAGCAGTACTTC. It specifies CATSRGQGLSYEQYF. The V call is TRBV15, the J call TRBJ2-7, with D perhaps given as TRBD1 or TRBD2 (7 bases each). CDR3 length: 15 amino acids. V lost 1 base to trimming and J lost 1 base, with 11 bases between them. Germline-derived CDR1 and CDR2 are LNHNV and YYDKDF (reference sequence).

The sample holds one count of this clone. The rearrangement joins TRBV6-2 or TRBV6-3 to TRBJ2-1; 10 nucleotides agree with TRBD2. The germline V gene encodes CDR1 MNHEY and CDR2 SVGEGT. Trimming took 6 bases from V and 3 from J; bases not matched to a gene: 8. This CDR3 has 16 amino acids. The CDR3 here is CASSTGASGGYNEQFF. DNA of the CDR3: TGTGCCAGCAGCACAGGGGCTAGCGGGGGCTACAATGAGCAGTTCTTC.

The chain couples TRBV3-1 (or the pseudogene TRBV3-2) to TRBJ2-7; a possible D gene is TRBD2 (6 bases). CDR1 is LGHDT, CDR2 YNNKEL, per germline (reference sequence). The V end lost 1 base, the J end lost 0 bases, and 13 bases lay between the germline ends. CDR3 size: 16 residues. This CDR3 reads CASSQGGTRSSYEQYF. The CDR3 coding sequence is TGTGCCAGCAGCCAAGGCGGGACTCGGAGCTCCTACGAGCAGTACTTC.

The chain is built from TRBV6-1 and TRBJ2-7, with D perhaps being TRBD1 or TRBD2 (6 bases each). Germline V gene sequence: CDR1 MNHNS, CDR2 SASEGT. The CDR3 loop spans 15 amino acids. The V end lost 3 bases, the J end lost 2 bases, and 14 bases lay between the germline ends. For the CDR3, the DNA is TGTGCCAGCAGTGAGCCGGGGGCGCGTCCCTACGAGCAGTACTTC. Its translation is CASSEPGARPYEQYF.

The CDR3 region is CASSRTTSGGYNEQFF. The DNA of the CDR3 is TGTGCCAGCAGCCGAACTACTAGCGGGGGGTACAATGAGCAGTTCTTC. The genes are TRBV3-1 (or the pseudogene TRBV3-2) and TRBJ2-1; 12 bases fit TRBD2. CDR3 length: 16 amino acids. Per the germline V gene, CDR1 is LGHDT and CDR2 is YNNKEL (reference sequence). With V trimmed by 4 bases and J by 4 bases, 5 bases remained unmatched.

CDR3 bases: TGCGCCAGCAGCCCGACAGGGGGGTGGGAGACCCAGTACTTC. Translation: CASSPTGGWETQYF. This chain links TRBV4-1 with TRBJ2-5, with 9 bases that match TRBD1. V was pared by 4 bases and J by 5 bases, with 5 bases of the junction left unmatched. Germline CDR1 and CDR2: MGHRA and YSYEKL. This CDR3 contains 14 residues.

The chain has TRBV5-1 and TRBJ2-1; D could derive from TRBD1 or TRBD2 (5 bases each). The CDR3 length is 16 residues. The germline CDR1 and CDR2 sequences are SGHRS and YFSETQ. Trimming took 0 bases from V and 0 from J, leaving 10 bases between them. The CDR3 spells CASSLGSGSSYNEQFF. CDR3 in DNA: TGCGCCAGCAGCTTGGGCTCAGGGAGCTCCTACAATGAGCAGTTCTTC.

This clone was recorded only once. This chain connects TRBV3-1 (or the pseudogene TRBV3-2) to TRBJ2-5, with TRBD1 matching over 9 bases. Looked up from germline, CDR1 is LGHDT and CDR2 is YNNKEL (reference sequence). The CDR3 consists of 14 residues. V lost 7 bases and J lost 5; bases outside the gene matches: 8. For the CDR3, the DNA is TGTGCCAGCACTTCCGGGACAGGGAGGGAGACCCAGTACTTC. This gives the protein CASTSGTGRETQYF.

CDR3 sequence reads: CASSPSQGSEKLFF. CDR3 nucleotides: TGTGCCAGTAGTCCGAGCCAGGGTAGTGAAAAACTGTTTTTT. The chain is built from TRBV19 and TRBJ1-4, with a weak D call TRBD1 (5 bases). In germline, CDR1 is LNHDA, CDR2 SQIVND (reference sequence). V gave up 5 bases and J gave up 7 bases, with 14 bases separating them. The CDR3 consists of 14 residues.

The count of this clone is one. The chain is built from TRBV7-9 and TRBJ1-5; D ambiguous. Germline V gives CDR1 SEHNR, CDR2 FQNEAQ (reference sequence). Trimming removed 2 bases from V and 2 bases from J, with 10 bases in between. The CDR3 is 15 amino acids. The CDR3 protein is CASSLSALGNQPQHF. CDR3 nucleotides: TGTGCCAGCAGCTTATCTGCCTTAGGCAATCAGCCCCAGCATTTT.

This clone was recorded once. This chain connects TRBV5-1 to TRBJ1-1; maybe TRBD1 (5 bases). Germline V lookup: CDR1 SGHRS, CDR2 YFSETQ. V was shortened by 2 bases and J by 4 bases, with 12 bases between the two germline ends. CDR3 length: 14 residues. CDR3 sequence: CASSFGRVGTEAFF. Here the CDR3 DNA reads TGCGCCAGCAGCTTCGGCAGGGTTGGCACTGAAGCTTTCTTT.

The V call is TRBV6-4, the J call TRBJ1-1; D gene uncertain. Trimming shortened V by 8 bases and J by 5 bases, and 15 bases separated the two germline ends. This CDR3 is built from 13 residues. Germline CDR1 is MRHNA and CDR2 is SNTAGT. DNA of the CDR3: TGTGCCAGCCCGAAAGTCTCGAGAACTGAAGCTTTCTTT. It encodes CASPKVSRTEAFF.

The chain employs TRBV27 and TRBJ2-7, with 7 bases lining up with TRBD1. V gave up 0 bases and J gave up 0 bases; unmatched junction bases: 8. CDR1 and CDR2 from the germline V gene are MNHEY and SMNVEV (reference sequence). The length of the CDR3 is 17 residues. As DNA, the CDR3 is TGTGCCAGCAGTTTATCGGGACAGCTGGGACGCTCCTACGAGCAGTACTTC. Translating gives CASSLSGQLGRSYEQYF.

The rearrangement links TRBV5-8 to TRBJ1-2; D is undetermined. Deletions cut 3 bases from V and 1 base from J, with 16 bases between. CDR1 and CDR2 from the germline V gene are SGHTS and YDEGEE. The CDR3 loop spans 16 amino acids. The CDR3 is CASSSDVAHHNYGYTF. The DNA for the CDR3 is TGTGCCAGCAGCTCGGACGTTGCGCACCATAACTATGGCTACACCTTC.

The CDR3 reads CAIRRTESTDTQYF. The CDR3 DNA is TGTGCCATCAGGAGGACGGAGAGCACAGATACGCAGTATTTT. This chain connects TRBV10-3 to TRBJ2-3; D ambiguous. The CDR3 covers 14 residues. Trimming pared 6 bases from V and 0 bases from J, leaving 10 bases between. Germline V gene sequence: CDR1 ENHRY, CDR2 SYGVKD.

The rearrangement uses TRBV10-2 and TRBJ1-5; D ambiguous. The V gene lost 0 bases and the J gene lost 2 bases, with 8 bases spanning the gap. Germline V CDR1 and CDR2: WSHSY, SAAADI. The CDR3 sequence is 15 residues long. This CDR3 reads CASSESSGGNQPQHF. The CDR3, as DNA: TGCGCCAGCAGTGAGTCGAGCGGTGGCAATCAGCCCCAGCATTTT.

The V and J genes are TRBV6-2 or TRBV6-3 and TRBJ2-7; tentatively, D is TRBD1 or TRBD2 (5 bases each). This CDR3 has 15 residues. The ends were cut back, 5 bases at V and 6 bases at J, with 20 bases in the middle. Germline V CDR1 and CDR2: MNHEY, SVGEGT. CDR3 residues: CASSTSGTSEGEQYF. The CDR3 region has the DNA TGTGCCAGCAGTACTTCCGGGACCTCAGAGGGCGAGCAGTACTTC.

The V call is TRBV10-3, the J call TRBJ2-5, with D perhaps matching TRBD1 or TRBD2 (6 bases each). The germline gives CDR1 ENHRY, CDR2 SYGVKD. The CDR3 sequence is 16 residues long. Trimming stripped 10 bases from V and 3 bases from J, with 24 bases between. The CDR3 DNA is TGTGCCACAAGAACCTACAGGGCGGGATCGGAAGAGACCCAGTACTTC. This gives the protein CATRTYRAGSEETQYF.